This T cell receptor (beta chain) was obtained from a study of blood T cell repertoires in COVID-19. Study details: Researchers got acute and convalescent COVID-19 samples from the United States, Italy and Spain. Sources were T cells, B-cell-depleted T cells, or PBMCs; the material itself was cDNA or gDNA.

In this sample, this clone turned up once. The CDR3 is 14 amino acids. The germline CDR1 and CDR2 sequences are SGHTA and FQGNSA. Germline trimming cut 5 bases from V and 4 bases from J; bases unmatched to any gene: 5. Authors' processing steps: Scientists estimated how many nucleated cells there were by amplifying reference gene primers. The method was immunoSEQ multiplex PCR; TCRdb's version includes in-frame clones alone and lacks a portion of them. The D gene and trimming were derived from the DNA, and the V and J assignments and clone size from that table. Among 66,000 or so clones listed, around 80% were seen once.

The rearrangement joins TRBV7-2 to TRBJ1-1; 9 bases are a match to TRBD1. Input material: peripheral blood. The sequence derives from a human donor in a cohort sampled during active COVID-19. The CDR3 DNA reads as TGTGCCAGCAGCAACAGGGGGCAGGTCACTGAAGCTTTCTTT. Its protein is CASSNRGQVTEAFF.